These T cell receptor beta chains were read from a single sample in a study of T cells in Graves' hyperthyroidism and ophthalmopathy. Using its own MiXCR run on the multiplex PCR reads, TCRdb lists one record per CDR3 protein. Among hundreds of thousands of distinct CDR3 sequences, roughly 19% were seen once, and the ten largest hold 35% to 45%. Material: blood. These receptors originate from a man in his fifties or sixties with Graves' ophthalmopathy. The CDR3 runs from the conserved cysteine through the conserved F or W. The D gene is left open where the match is weak. Clone size is shown for a subset of rows, as once, few, many or a class of expanded clone.

V	J	D	size	CDR3	DNA
TRBV20-1	TRBJ1-5	TRBD1	.	CSAGTGRNQPQHF	TGCAGTGCAGGGACAGGGCGCAATCAGCCCCAGCATTTT
TRBV20-1	TRBJ2-5	TRBD2	many	CSARDPRTSGTETQYF	TGCAGTGCTAGAGACCCACGGACTAGCGGGACGGAGACCCAGTACTTC
TRBV11-2	TRBJ2-7	.	many	CASSPRGSDEQYF	TGTGCCAGCAGCCCACGGGGGTCGGACGAGCAGTACTTC
TRBV27	TRBJ1-2	TRBD1	.	CASSLIGGANYGYTF	TGTGCCAGCAGTTTAATAGGGGGCGCTAACTATGGCTACACCTTC
TRBV20-1	TRBJ2-5	TRBD2	many	CSAHERILAGEETQYF	TGCAGTGCCCACGAGAGGATCCTAGCGGGGGAGGAGACCCAGTACTTC
TRBV12-3/TRBV12-4	TRBJ2-3	.	few	CASSRLPSVGDTQYF	TGTGCCAGCAGTAGATTACCTAGCGTCGGAGATACGCAGTATTTT
TRBV29-1	TRBJ1-1	.	many	CSVVVVTEAFF	TGCAGCGTTGTTGTGGTCACTGAAGCTTTCTTT
TRBV2	TRBJ2-3	TRBD2	.	CASSELAGGRPDTQYF	TGTGCCAGCAGTGAACTAGCGGGAGGGCGTCCAGATACGCAGTATTTT
TRBV9	TRBJ2-1	TRBD1	.	CASSWGQGANEQFF	TGTGCCAGCAGCTGGGGACAGGGGGCAAATGAGCAGTTCTTC
TRBV4-2	TRBJ2-7	TRBD2	.	CASSRSGGPKEQYF	TGTGCCAGCAGCAGGTCGGGAGGGCCAAAAGAGCAGTACTTC
TRBV27	TRBJ2-3	.	many	CASSPPTDTQYF	TGTGCCAGCAGTCCTCCGACAGATACGCAGTATTTT
TRBV29-1	TRBJ1-2	.	.	CSVEGPFEYGYTF	TGCAGCGTTGAAGGACCCTTCGAATATGGCTACACCTTC
TRBV5-1	TRBJ1-1	.	few	CASSFSRDYGTEAFF	TGCGCCAGCAGCTTCTCCCGGGACTATGGCACTGAAGCTTTCTTT
TRBV29-1	TRBJ2-5	TRBD1	.	CSVQPGQTETQYF	TGCAGCGTTCAACCGGGACAGACGGAGACCCAGTACTTC
TRBV5-1	TRBJ2-7	TRBD1	many	CASSSTGGTYEQYF	TGCGCCAGCAGCTCTACAGGGGGGACCTACGAGCAGTACTTC
TRBV5-1	TRBJ2-1	TRBD2	few	CASSLTGTSGSLGNEQFF	TGCGCCAGCAGCCTAACCGGGACTAGCGGGAGTTTGGGGAATGAGCAGTTCTTC
TRBV5-1	TRBJ2-5	.	many	CASSLEGFLSPQYF	TGCGCCAGCAGCTTGGAAGGCTTCCTTTCCCCCCAGTACTTC
TRBV13	TRBJ2-7	TRBD2	few	CASSPFSGRVSYEQYF	TGTGCCAGCAGCCCTTTTAGCGGGAGGGTTTCCTACGAGCAGTACTTC
TRBV6-1	TRBJ2-5	.	few	CASSFKLGETQYF	TGTGCCAGCAGTTTCAAGCTGGGGGAGACCCAGTACTTC
TRBV11-3	TRBJ2-1	.	.	CASSSLRGRRNEQFF	TGTGCCAGCAGCTCCCTCCGTGGGAGGCGCAATGAGCAGTTCTTC
TRBV20-1	TRBJ2-5	.	many	CSARFMVNQETQYF	TGCAGTGCTAGGTTTATGGTGAACCAAGAGACCCAGTACTTC
TRBV10-3	TRBJ2-7	.	few	CAISTDYEQYF	TGTGCCATCAGCACGGACTACGAGCAGTACTTC
TRBV5-1	TRBJ2-1	.	few	CASSLPGTPFSSEQFF	TGCGCCAGCAGCTTGCCCGGGACCCCCTTTTCCAGTGAGCAGTTCTTC
TRBV30	TRBJ1-2	TRBD1	.	CAWSITGGSSYTF	TGTGCCTGGAGTATTACAGGGGGCAGTAGCTACACCTTC
TRBV29-1	TRBJ1-1	TRBD1	few	CSVEDMRQGGTEAFF	TGCAGCGTTGAAGACATGAGACAGGGGGGCACTGAAGCTTTCTTT
TRBV28	TRBJ1-4	.	.	CASKGEKLFF	TGTGCCAGCAAGGGTGAAAAACTGTTTTTT
TRBV20-1	TRBJ1-6	TRBD1	many	CSASYGQGASPLHF	TGCAGTGCTAGTTATGGACAGGGGGCTTCACCCCTCCACTTT
TRBV7-8	TRBJ2-3	.	many	CASSLGTHGTDTQYF	TGTGCCAGCAGCTTAGGGACACATGGCACAGATACGCAGTATTTT
TRBV12-5	TRBJ2-7	.	.	CASGIREISYEQYF	TGTGCTAGTGGTATCAGGGAAATCTCCTACGAGCAGTACTTC
TRBV5-1	TRBJ2-3	.	many	CASKTPQSGHTDTQYF	TGCGCCAGCAAGACCCCTCAGAGCGGCCACACAGATACGCAGTATTTT
TRBV28	TRBJ2-2	.	many	CATASQRYTGELFF	TGTGCCACCGCCTCGCAGCGATACACCGGGGAGCTGTTTTTT
TRBV5-1	TRBJ2-7	.	.	CASSWLLEYEQYF	TGCGCCAGCAGCTGGTTACTTGAATACGAGCAGTACTTC
TRBV9	TRBJ2-7	TRBD2	.	CASSVGLAGGPIDYEQYF	TGTGCCAGCAGCGTAGGACTAGCGGGAGGGCCTATCGACTACGAGCAGTACTTC
TRBV19	TRBJ2-7	.	.	CASSIAVEDEQYF	TGTGCCAGTAGTATAGCAGTGGAGGACGAGCAGTACTTC
TRBV10-3	TRBJ1-2	TRBD1	many	CAISESQGLGYTF	TGTGCCATCAGTGAATCACAGGGGTTGGGCTACACCTTC
TRBV27	TRBJ2-2	TRBD2	few	CASRMGTSNTGELFF	TGTGCCAGCAGGATGGGGACTAGCAACACCGGGGAGCTGTTTTTT
TRBV29-1	TRBJ1-1	.	many	CSSPGRNTEAFF	TGCAGCTCACCGGGAAGGAACACTGAAGCTTTCTTT
TRBV10-2	TRBJ2-1	.	.	CASKRDRRWGDEQFF	TGCGCCAGCAAGAGGGACCGACGGTGGGGGGACGAGCAGTTCTTC
TRBV28	TRBJ2-1	.	few	CASSLGRGGGNYNEQFF	TGTGCCAGCAGTTTGGGTAGGGGCGGGGGCAATTACAATGAGCAGTTCTTC
TRBV30	TRBJ1-5	.	.	CAWSVRAPGPSMVQPQHF	TGTGCCTGGAGTGTACGAGCTCCGGGACCCTCAATGGTTCAGCCCCAGCATTTT
TRBV20-1	TRBJ2-4	TRBD2	.	CSARVAGGGENIQYF	TGCAGTGCTAGAGTTGCGGGAGGGGGGGAAAACATTCAGTACTTC
TRBV20-1	TRBJ1-2	.	.	CSARDHRDGNGYTF	TGCAGTGCTAGGGATCACAGGGATGGTAATGGCTACACCTTC
TRBV6-2/TRBV6-3	TRBJ2-7	.	many	CASSFVGTYEQYF	TGTGCCAGCAGTTTCGTCGGGACCTACGAGCAGTACTTC
TRBV28	TRBJ2-3	TRBD2	many	CASNYFGAGGTDTQYF	TGTGCCAGCAACTACTTCGGAGCGGGAGGCACAGATACGCAGTATTTT
TRBV30	TRBJ1-1	.	many	CAWSDFSEWPMNTEAFF	TGTGCCTGGAGTGACTTTTCTGAGTGGCCAATGAACACTGAAGCTTTCTTT
TRBV6-1	TRBJ1-1	TRBD1	few	CASSERQGGFSEAFF	TGTGCCAGCAGTGAGAGACAGGGCGGTTTTTCTGAAGCTTTCTTT
TRBV28	TRBJ1-3	TRBD1	few	CASTTGGSGNTIYF	TGTGCCAGCACAACAGGGGGCTCTGGAAACACCATATATTTT
TRBV27	TRBJ1-2	TRBD1	few	CASSPLGQGDGYTF	TGTGCCAGCAGTCCCCTAGGACAGGGAGATGGCTACACCTTC
TRBV9	TRBJ2-5	.	few	CASSVEGRETQYF	TGTGCCAGCAGCGTAGAGGGAAGGGAGACCCAGTACTTC
TRBV30	TRBJ1-1	.	many	CAWSSWGAETEAFF	TGTGCCTGGAGTAGTTGGGGCGCCGAAACTGAAGCTTTCTTT
TRBV5-6	TRBJ2-1	.	many	CASSLIPGLSNEQFF	TGTGCCAGCAGCTTGATCCCGGGACTTAGCAATGAGCAGTTCTTC
TRBV20-1	TRBJ2-1	TRBD2	.	CSARDLAGGRGYNEQFF	TGCAGTGCTAGAGACCTAGCGGGAGGTCGTGGGTACAATGAGCAGTTCTTC